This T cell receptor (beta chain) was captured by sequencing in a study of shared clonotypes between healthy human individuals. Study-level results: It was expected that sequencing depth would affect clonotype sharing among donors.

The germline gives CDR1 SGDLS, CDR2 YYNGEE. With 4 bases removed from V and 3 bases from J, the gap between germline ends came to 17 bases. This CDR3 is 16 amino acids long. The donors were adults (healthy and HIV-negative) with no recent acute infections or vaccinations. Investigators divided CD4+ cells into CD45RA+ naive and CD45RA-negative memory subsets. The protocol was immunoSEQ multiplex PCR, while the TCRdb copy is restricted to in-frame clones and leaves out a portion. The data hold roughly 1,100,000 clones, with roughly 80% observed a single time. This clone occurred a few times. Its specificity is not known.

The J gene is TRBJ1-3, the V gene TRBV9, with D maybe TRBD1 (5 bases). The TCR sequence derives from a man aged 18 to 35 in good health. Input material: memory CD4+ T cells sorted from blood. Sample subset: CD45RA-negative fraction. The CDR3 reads CASSPPGRGGGNTIYF. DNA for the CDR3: TGTGCCAGCAGCCCCCCCGGGAGGGGAGGTGGAAACACCATATATTTT.